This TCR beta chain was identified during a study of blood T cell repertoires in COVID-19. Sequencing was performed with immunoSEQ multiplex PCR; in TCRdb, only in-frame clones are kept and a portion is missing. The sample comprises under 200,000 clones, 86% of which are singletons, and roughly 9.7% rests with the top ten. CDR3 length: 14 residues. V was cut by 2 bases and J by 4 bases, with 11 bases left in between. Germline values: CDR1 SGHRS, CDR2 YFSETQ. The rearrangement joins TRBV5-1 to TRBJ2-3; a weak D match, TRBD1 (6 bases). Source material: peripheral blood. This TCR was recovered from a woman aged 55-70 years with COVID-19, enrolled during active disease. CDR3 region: CASSFGTFSDTQYF. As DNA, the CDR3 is TGCGCCAGCAGCTTTGGGACATTTTCAGATACGCAGTATTTT.